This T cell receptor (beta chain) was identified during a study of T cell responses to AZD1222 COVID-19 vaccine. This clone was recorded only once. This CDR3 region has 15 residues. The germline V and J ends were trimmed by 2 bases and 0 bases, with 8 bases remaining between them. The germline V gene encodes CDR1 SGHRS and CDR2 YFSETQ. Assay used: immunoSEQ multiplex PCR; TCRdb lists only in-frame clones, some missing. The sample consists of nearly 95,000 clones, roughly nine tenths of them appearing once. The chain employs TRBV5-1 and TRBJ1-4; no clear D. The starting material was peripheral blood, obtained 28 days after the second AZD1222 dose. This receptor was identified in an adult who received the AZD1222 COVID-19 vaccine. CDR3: CASSFGSSTNEKLFF. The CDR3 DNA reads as TGCGCCAGCAGCTTTGGGTCCTCAACTAATGAAAAACTGTTTTTT.